Included here is one T cell receptor beta chain sequence, with context. TCRdb keeps only in-frame clones here, not all; method: immunoSEQ multiplex PCR. The sample lists 55,000 to 85,000 clones; 85% to 90% were seen once. This sample is part of a study of PD-L1 blockade in urothelial cancer. Turning to the study itself: At 6 weeks and at 3 weeks (second dose) after treatment start, blood was analyzed. Blood samples contained a median about 150,000 T cells.

This CDR3 contains 15 residues. With V trimmed by 5 bases and J by 4 bases, 5 bases remained unmatched. Germline V lookup: CDR1 WNHNN, CDR2 SYGVQD (reference sequence). This clonotype was sampled from a man aged 55 to 70 with urothelial cancer. The sample in question was PBMCs, obtained around atezolizumab (anti-PD-L1) treatment. V gene TRBV10-1 combines with J gene TRBJ2-3, with TRBD1 matching 11 bases. DNA for the CDR3: TGCGCCAGCAGTACGGGACAGGGGGGCGCAGATACGCAGTATTTT. Amino acid sequence: CASSTGQGGADTQYF.